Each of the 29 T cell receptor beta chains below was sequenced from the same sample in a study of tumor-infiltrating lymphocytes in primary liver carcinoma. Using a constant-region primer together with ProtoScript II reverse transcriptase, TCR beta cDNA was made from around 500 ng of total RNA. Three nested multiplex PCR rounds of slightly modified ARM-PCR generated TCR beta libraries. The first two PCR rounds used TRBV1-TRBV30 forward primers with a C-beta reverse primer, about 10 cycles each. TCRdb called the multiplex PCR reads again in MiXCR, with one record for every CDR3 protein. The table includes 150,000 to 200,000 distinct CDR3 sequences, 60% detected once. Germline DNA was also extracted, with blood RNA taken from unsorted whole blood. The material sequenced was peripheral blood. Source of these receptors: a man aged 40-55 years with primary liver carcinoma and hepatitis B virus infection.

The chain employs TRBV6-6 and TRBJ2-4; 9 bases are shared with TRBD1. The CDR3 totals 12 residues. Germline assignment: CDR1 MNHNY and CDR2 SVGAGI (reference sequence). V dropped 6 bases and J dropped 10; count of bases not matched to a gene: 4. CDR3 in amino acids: CASSPGTGIQYF. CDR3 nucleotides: TGTGCCAGCAGCCCCGGGACAGGGATTCAGTACTTC.

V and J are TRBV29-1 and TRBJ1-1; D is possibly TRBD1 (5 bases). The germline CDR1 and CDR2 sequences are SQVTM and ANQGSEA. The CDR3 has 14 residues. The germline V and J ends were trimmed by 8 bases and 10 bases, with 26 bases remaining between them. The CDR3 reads CSSQVSQQGAGAFF. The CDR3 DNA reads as TGCAGCTCCCAGGTTTCCCAACAAGGGGCTGGAGCTTTCTTT.

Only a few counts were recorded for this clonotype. Here the CDR3 reads CSAPDPKGPEAFF. In DNA, the CDR3 is TGCAGCGCCCCGGATCCTAAGGGCCCTGAAGCTTTCTTT. The chain links TRBV29-1 to TRBJ1-1; D is unresolved. The V end lost 7 bases, the J end lost 6 bases, and 18 bases lay between the germline ends. Germline V lookup: CDR1 SQVTM, CDR2 ANQGSEA. The length of the CDR3 is 13 residues.

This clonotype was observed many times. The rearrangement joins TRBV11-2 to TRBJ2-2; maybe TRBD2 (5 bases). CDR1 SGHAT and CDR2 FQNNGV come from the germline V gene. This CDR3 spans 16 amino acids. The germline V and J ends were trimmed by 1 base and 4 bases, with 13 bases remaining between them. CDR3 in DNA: TGTGCCAGCAGCTTAGCACTAGTTTCGGCCACCGGGGAGCTGTTTTTT. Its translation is CASSLALVSATGELFF.

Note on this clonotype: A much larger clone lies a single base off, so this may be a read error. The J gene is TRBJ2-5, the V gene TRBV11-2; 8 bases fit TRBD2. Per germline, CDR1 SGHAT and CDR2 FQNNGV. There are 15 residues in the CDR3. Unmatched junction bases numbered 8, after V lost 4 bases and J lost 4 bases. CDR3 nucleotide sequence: TGTGCCAGCAGCTCCGAAGGAGGGACTAGAGAGACCCAGTACTTC. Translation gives CASSSEGGTRETQYF.

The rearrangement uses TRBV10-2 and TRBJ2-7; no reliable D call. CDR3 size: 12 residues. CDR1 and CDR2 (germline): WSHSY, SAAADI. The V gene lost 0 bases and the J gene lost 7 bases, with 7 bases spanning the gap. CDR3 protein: CASSESGWEQYF. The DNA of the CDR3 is TGCGCCAGCAGTGAGTCAGGTTGGGAGCAGTACTTC.

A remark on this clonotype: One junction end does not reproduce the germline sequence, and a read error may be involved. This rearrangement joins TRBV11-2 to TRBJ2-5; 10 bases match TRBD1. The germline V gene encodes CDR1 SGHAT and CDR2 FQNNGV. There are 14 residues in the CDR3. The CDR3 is CASRPGQGQEAQYF. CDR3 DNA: TGTGCCAGCAGGCCGGGACAGGGGCAAGAGGCCCAGTACTTC.

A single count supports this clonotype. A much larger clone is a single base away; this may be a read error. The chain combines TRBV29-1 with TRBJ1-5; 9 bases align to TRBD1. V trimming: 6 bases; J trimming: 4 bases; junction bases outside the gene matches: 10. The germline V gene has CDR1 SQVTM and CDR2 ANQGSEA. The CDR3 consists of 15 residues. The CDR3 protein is CSVRLGTGFNQPQHF. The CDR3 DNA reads TGCAGCGTGCGACTCGGGACAGGGTTTAATCAGCCCCAGCATTTT. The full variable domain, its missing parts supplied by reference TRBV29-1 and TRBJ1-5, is SAVISQKPSRDICQRGTSLTIQCQVDSQVTMMFWYRQQPGQSLTLIATANQGSEATYESGFVIDKFPISRPNLTFSTLTVSNMSPEDSSIYLCSVRLGTGFNQPQHFGDGTRLSIL.

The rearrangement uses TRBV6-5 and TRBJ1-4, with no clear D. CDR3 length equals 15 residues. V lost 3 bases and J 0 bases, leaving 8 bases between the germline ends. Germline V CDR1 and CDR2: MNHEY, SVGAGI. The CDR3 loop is CASSYDCSTNEKLFF. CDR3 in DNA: TGTGCCAGCAGTTATGACTGCTCAACTAATGAAAAACTGTTTTTT.

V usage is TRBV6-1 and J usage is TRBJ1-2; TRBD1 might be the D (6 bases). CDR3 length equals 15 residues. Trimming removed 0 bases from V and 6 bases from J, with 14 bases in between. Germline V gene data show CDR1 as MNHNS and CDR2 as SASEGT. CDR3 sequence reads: CASSEASQGRDGYTF. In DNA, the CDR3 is TGTGCCAGCAGTGAAGCCTCCCAGGGGCGGGATGGCTACACCTTC.

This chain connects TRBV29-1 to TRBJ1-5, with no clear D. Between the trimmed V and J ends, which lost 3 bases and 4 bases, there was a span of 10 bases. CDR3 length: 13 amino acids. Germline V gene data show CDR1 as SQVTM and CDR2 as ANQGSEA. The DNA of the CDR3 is TGCAGCGTTGAGGGTGGGATAAATCAGCCCCAGCATTTT. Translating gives CSVEGGINQPQHF.

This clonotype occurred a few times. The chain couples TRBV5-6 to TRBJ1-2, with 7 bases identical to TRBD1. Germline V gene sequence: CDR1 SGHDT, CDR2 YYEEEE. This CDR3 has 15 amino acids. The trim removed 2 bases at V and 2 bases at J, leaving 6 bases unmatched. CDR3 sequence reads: CASSLTGTENYGYTF. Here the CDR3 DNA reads TGTGCCAGCAGCTTAACCGGGACAGAGAACTATGGCTACACCTTC.

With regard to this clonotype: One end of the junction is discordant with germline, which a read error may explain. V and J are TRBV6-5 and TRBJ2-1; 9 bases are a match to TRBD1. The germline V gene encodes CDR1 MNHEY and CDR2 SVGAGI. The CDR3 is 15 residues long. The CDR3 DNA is TGTGCCAGCAGTTACCGGGGACAGGGACGAAATGAGCAGTCCTTC. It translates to CASSYRGQGRNEQSF.

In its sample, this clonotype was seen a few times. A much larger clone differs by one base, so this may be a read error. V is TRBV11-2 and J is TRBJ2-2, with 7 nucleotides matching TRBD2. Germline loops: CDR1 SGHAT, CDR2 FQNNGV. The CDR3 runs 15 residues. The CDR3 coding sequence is TGTGCCAGCAGCTTATTGGGACTAAACACCAGGGAGCTGTTTTTT. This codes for CASSLLGLNTRELFF.

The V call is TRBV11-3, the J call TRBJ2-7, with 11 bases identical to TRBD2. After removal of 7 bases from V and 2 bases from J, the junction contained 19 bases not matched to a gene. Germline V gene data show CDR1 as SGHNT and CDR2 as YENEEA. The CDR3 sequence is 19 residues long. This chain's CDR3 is CASILVLAGGLNDPYEQYF. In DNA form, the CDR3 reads TGTGCCAGCATTTTAGTCCTAGCGGGAGGACTAAATGACCCCTACGAGCAGTACTTC.

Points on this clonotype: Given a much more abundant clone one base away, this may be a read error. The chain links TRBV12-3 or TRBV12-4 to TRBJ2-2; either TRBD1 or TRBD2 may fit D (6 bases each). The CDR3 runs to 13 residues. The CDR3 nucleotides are TGTGCCAGCCGACAGGTGAACACCGGGGGGCTGTTTTTT. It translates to CASRQVNTGGLFF.

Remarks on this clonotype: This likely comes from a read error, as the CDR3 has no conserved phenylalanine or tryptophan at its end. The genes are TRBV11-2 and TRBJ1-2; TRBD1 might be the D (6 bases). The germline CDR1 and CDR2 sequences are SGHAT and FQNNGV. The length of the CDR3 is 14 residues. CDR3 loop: CANSSTQGNYGYTI. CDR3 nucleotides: TGTGCCAACAGCTCAACACAGGGTAACTATGGCTACACCATC.

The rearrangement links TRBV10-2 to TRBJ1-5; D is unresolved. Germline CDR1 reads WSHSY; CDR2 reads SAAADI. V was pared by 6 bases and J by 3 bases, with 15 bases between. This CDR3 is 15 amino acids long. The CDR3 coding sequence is TGCGCCAGCAGGGAGAGAGGCGACTCCAATCAGCCCCAGCATTTT. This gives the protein CASRERGDSNQPQHF.

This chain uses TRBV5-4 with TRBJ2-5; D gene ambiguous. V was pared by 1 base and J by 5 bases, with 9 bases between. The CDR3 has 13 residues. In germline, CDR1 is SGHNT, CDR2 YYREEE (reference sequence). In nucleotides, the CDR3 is TGTGCCAGCAGCTTGTCCGCCAAGGAGACCCAGTACTTC. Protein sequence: CASSLSAKETQYF.

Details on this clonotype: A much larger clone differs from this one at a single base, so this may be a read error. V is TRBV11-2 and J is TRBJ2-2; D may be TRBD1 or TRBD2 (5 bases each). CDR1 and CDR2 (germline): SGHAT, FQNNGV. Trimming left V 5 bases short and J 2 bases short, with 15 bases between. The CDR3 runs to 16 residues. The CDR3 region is CASSPRGCRNTGELFF. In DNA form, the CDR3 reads TGTGCCAGCAGCCCCCGGGGCTGTCGAAACACCGGGGAGCTGTTTTTT.

The CDR3 coding sequence is TGTGCCATCAGGGAAAGGACTAGCGGCTCCTACAATGAGCCATTCTTC. It translates to CAIRERTSGSYNEPFF. This chain links TRBV10-3 with TRBJ2-1; 10 nucleotides match TRBD2. J gave up 16 bases and V 6 bases, and 21 bases lay outside the gene matches. CDR1 is ENHRY, CDR2 SYGVKD, per germline. The CDR3 runs to 16 residues.

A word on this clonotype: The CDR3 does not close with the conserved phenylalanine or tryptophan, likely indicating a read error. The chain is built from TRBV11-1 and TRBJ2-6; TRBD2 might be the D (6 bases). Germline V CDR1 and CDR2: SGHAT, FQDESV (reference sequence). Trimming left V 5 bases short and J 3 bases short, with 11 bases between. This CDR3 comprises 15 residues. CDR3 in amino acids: CASSPPGDGANVLTC. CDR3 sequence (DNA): TGTGCCAGCAGCCCCCCGGGAGATGGGGCCAACGTCCTGACTTGT.

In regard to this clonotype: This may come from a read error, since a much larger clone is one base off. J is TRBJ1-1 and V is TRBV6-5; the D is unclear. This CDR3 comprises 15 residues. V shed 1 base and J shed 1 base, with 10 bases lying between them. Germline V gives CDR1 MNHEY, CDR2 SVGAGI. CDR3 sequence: CASSYFGRENTEAFF. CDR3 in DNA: TGTGCCAGCAGTTACTTCGGGAGAGAGAACACTGAAGCTTTCTTT.

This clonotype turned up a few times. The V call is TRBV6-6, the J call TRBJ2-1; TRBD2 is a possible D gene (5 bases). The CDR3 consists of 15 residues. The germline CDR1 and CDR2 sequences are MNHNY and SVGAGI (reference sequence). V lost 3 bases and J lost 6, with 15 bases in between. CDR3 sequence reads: CASSYSLGAVNEQFF. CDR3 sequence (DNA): TGTGCCAGCAGTTATAGCCTTGGAGCGGTCAATGAGCAGTTCTTC.

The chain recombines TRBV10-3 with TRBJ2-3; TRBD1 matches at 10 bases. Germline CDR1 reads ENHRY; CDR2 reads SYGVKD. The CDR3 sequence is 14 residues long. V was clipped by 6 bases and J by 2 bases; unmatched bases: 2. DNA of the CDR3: TGTGCCATCAGAGACAGGGGGCTCACAGATACGCAGTATTTT. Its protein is CAIRDRGLTDTQYF.

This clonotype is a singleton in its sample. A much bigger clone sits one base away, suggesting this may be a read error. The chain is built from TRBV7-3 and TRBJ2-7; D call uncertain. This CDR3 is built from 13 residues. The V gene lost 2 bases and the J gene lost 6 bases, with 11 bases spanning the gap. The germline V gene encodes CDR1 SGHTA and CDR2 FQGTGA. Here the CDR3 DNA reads TGTGCCAGCAGCTTAGCGGTTTGGAGCGAGCAGTACTTC. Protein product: CASSLAVWSEQYF.

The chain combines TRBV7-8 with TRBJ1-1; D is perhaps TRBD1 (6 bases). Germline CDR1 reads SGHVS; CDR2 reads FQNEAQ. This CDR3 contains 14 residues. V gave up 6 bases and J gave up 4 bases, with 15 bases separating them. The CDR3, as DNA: TGTGCCAGCAGGGTACAGGGAGCGAGCACTGAAGCTTTCTTT. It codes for CASRVQGASTEAFF.

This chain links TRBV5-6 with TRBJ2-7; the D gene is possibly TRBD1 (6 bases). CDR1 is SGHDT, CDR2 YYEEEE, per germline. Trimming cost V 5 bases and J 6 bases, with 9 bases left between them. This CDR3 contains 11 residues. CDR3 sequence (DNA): TGTGCCAGCAGGGGACAATGCGAGCAGTACTTC. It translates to CASRGQCEQYF.

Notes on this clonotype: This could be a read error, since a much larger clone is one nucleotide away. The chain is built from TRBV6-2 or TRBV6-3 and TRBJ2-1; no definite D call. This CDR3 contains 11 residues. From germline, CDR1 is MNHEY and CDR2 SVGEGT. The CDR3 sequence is CASSRLNEEFF. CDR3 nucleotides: TGTGCCAGCAGCAGATTAAATGAGGAGTTCTTC.